This is a list of T cell receptor beta chains from one sample in a study of T cells in Graves' hyperthyroidism and ophthalmopathy. TCRdb passed the multiplex PCR reads through MiXCR, listing each CDR3 protein once. The sample includes 150,000 to 200,000 distinct CDR3 sequences, 9.4% of them seen just once. Sequencing was performed on blood. These receptors all stem from a woman aged 18-29 years with Graves' hyperthyroidism that later progressed to Graves' ophthalmopathy. Both conserved end residues are part of each CDR3. A D gene is named only where the DNA matches it firmly. A clone size is listed for some rows: how often the clone was seen (once, few, many), or a class if it is expanded.

J gene | V gene | clone size | D gene | CDR3 DNA | CDR3 protein
TRBJ1-4 | TRBV28 | many | NA | TGTGCCAGCAGTTTCGGTGAAAAACTGTTTTTT | CASSFGEKLFF
TRBJ1-1 | TRBV4-1 | NA | TRBD1 | TGCGCCAGCAGCCAAGTTGGACAGGGTGCGCCTGAAGCTTTCTTT | CASSQVGQGAPEAFF
TRBJ1-2 | TRBV30 | few | NA | TGTGCCTGGAACCCCAGTAATTGGCGGGGCTACACCTTC | CAWNPSNWRGYTF
TRBJ1-3 | TRBV7-9 | NA | NA | TGTGCCAGCAGCCCCCCAGTCCGGAACACCATATATTTT | CASSPPVRNTIYF
TRBJ1-3 | TRBV30 | NA | NA | TGTGCCTGGAGTCGGAAGGACACCTCTGGAAACACCATATATTTT | CAWSRKDTSGNTIYF
TRBJ2-1 | TRBV2 | NA | TRBD1 | TGTGCCGGCACAATGACAGGGGGCCCCAATGAGCAGTTCTTC | CAGTMTGGPNEQFF
TRBJ1-5 | TRBV4-1 | few | NA | TGCGCCAGCAGCCAAGAGAGGGATAATCAGCCCCAGCATTTT | CASSQERDNQPQHF
TRBJ1-2 | TRBV11-2 | many | NA | TGTGCCAGCAGCCCGGAGGGTGCACCTACTAACTATGGCTACACCTTC | CASSPEGAPTNYGYTF
TRBJ2-7 | TRBV6-5 | many | TRBD2 | TGTGCCAGCAGTTACCAAGCGGGAGGGCAGTACGAGCAGTACTTC | CASSYQAGGQYEQYF
TRBJ2-5 | TRBV5-1 | NA | TRBD2 | TGCGCCAGCAGCCGCGCCGGGACTAGCGGGGGAGGCCAAGAGACCCAGTACTTC | CASSRAGTSGGGQETQYF
TRBJ1-5 | TRBV25-1 | NA | NA | TGTGCCAGCAGTGAATTTGGGGACGGCAATCAGCCCCAGCATTTT | CASSEFGDGNQPQHF